The 17 T cell receptor beta chains presented below share a single source sample, sequenced in a study of blood T cell repertoires in COVID-19. TCRdb's table, derived via immunoSEQ multiplex PCR, lists solely in-frame clones and lacks some. Of 100,000 to 140,000 clones listed, around 83% were seen once; the top ten hold 4.3%. The sequencing sample was made of peripheral blood. The receptors stem from a man between 65 and 80 years old with acute or convalescent COVID-19.

The chain couples TRBV18 to TRBJ2-3; 7 nucleotides align to TRBD2. The CDR3 covers 16 residues. V lost 3 bases, J lost 2 bases, and 8 bases stayed unmatched. Germline assignment: CDR1 KGHSH and CDR2 LQKENI. The CDR3 sequence: CASSPSSAGNTDTQYF. DNA for the CDR3: TGTGCCAGCTCACCCTCCTCAGCGGGGAACACAGATACGCAGTATTTT. Complete variable domain (other parts from reference TRBV18 and TRBJ2-3): NAGVMQNPRHLVRRRGQEARLRCSPMKGHSHVYWYRQLPEEGLKFMVYLQKENIIDESGMPKERFSAEFPKEGPSILRIQQVVRGDSAAYFCASSPSSAGNTDTQYFGPGTRLTVL.

The chain recombines TRBV27 with TRBJ1-2, with D perhaps matching TRBD1 (5 bases). V was cut by 8 bases and J by 2 bases, with 18 bases left in between. Germline CDR1 MNHEY, CDR2 SMNVEV (reference sequence). This CDR3 is built from 15 residues. The CDR3 DNA sequence: TGTGCCAGCGTCGAGATAAGGGGCTCCAACTATGGCTACACCTTC. This encodes CASVEIRGSNYGYTF.

As DNA, the CDR3 is TGTGCCAGCACCGGACAGCCTAATGAAAAACTGTTTTTT. Encoded protein: CASTGQPNEKLFF. The chain uses TRBV28 and TRBJ1-4; possibly TRBD1 for D (6 bases). This CDR3 has 13 amino acids. CDR1 and CDR2 from the germline V gene are MDHEN and SYDVKM. V was clipped by 7 bases and J by 3 bases, with 9 bases between them.

V gene TRBV27 combines with J gene TRBJ1-1; D is undetermined. The V end was cut by 7 bases, the J end by 5 bases, with 20 bases between. Germline lookup yields CDR1 MNHEY and CDR2 SMNVEV (reference sequence). This CDR3 comprises 15 residues. This CDR3 reads CASTPRRGEMTEAFF. CDR3 sequence (DNA): TGTGCCAGCACCCCCCGGCGCGGTGAAATGACTGAAGCTTTCTTT.

Only a few counts were recorded for this clone. The genes are TRBV7-2 and TRBJ1-1; 10 bases are shared with TRBD1. This CDR3 is 15 amino acids long. After removal of 4 bases from V and 5 bases from J, the junction contained 7 bases not matched to a gene. The germline V gene has CDR1 SGHTA and CDR2 FQGNSA. CDR3 nucleotides: TGTGCCAGCAGCTCTCCCGGGACAGGGGTGACTGAAGCTTTCTTT. Translated, it gives CASSSPGTGVTEAFF.

This clone was seen only once. This chain's CDR3 is CASSSSGGADTQYF. Written as DNA, the CDR3 is TGTGCCAGCAGCTCTAGCGGGGGTGCAGATACGCAGTATTTT. V is TRBV13 and J is TRBJ2-3; TRBD2 matches 10 bases. Germline loops: CDR1 PRHDT, CDR2 FYEKMQ (reference sequence). The CDR3 runs to 14 residues. Trimming removed 4 bases from V and 4 bases from J; junction bases left unmatched: 2.

The chain employs TRBV6-6 and TRBJ2-6, with D possibly being TRBD1 (5 bases). This CDR3 is 17 amino acids long. Trimming took 7 bases from V and 0 from J, leaving 16 bases between them. The germline CDR1 and CDR2 sequences are MNHNY and SVGAGI (reference sequence). This chain's CDR3 is CASNRQGIGSGANVLTF. CDR3 nucleotide sequence: TGTGCCAGCAATCGGCAGGGAATCGGCTCTGGGGCCAACGTCCTGACTTTC.

The chain combines TRBV6-6 with TRBJ1-6, with TRBD1 matching over 7 bases. Trimming took 7 bases from V and 9 from J; bases not matched to a gene: 9. The CDR3 is 14 amino acids. Germline V lookup: CDR1 MNHNY, CDR2 SVGAGI (reference sequence). The CDR3: CASTGNDRVSPLHF. The CDR3 DNA sequence: TGTGCCAGCACTGGAAACGACAGGGTTTCACCCCTCCACTTT.

The sample holds a few counts of this clone. The rearrangement links TRBV10-3 to TRBJ1-2; D is possibly TRBD1 (6 bases). Deletions cut 8 bases from V and 8 bases from J, with 15 bases between. This CDR3 contains 12 residues. Germline lookup yields CDR1 ENHRY and CDR2 SYGVKD. The CDR3 sequence is CAIRTAQAGYTF. The CDR3 DNA reads as TGTGCCATCCGGACAGCCCAGGCGGGCTACACCTTC.

This clone was recorded only once. The V and J genes are TRBV27 and TRBJ2-2; D uncertain. With 3 bases removed from V and 1 base from J, the gap between germline ends came to 9 bases. This CDR3 has 15 residues. Germline CDR1 is MNHEY and CDR2 is SMNVEV (reference sequence). CDR3 sequence reads: CASSFGTGNTGELFF. CDR3 DNA: TGTGCCAGCAGTTTCGGAACGGGGAACACCGGGGAGCTGTTTTTT.

The rearrangement uses TRBV5-6 and TRBJ2-1; D is unresolved. Trimming pared 0 bases from V and 7 bases from J, leaving 5 bases between. Germline-derived CDR1 and CDR2 are SGHDT and YYEEEE. This CDR3 spans 12 amino acids. The DNA for the CDR3 is TGTGCCAGCAGCTTGGGCGGAAATGAGCAGTTCTTC. Translated, it gives CASSLGGNEQFF.

This clone came up once. The rearrangement links TRBV2 to TRBJ2-1; weak D call: TRBD1 (5 bases). Germline lookup yields CDR1 SNHLY and CDR2 FYNNEI. The V gene lost 1 base and the J gene lost 2 bases, with 9 bases spanning the gap. The CDR3 runs to 15 residues. CDR3 sequence (DNA): TGTGCCAGCAGTGAAGTTAAAGGGGCCTACAATGAGCAGTTCTTC. Its translation is CASSEVKGAYNEQFF.

This clone has just a few counts. This rearrangement joins TRBV5-6 to TRBJ2-1; a possible D gene is TRBD2 (5 bases). CDR1 SGHDT and CDR2 YYEEEE come from the germline V gene. CDR3 size: 15 residues. With 0 bases removed from V and 2 bases from J, the gap between germline ends came to 9 bases. The CDR3 nucleotides are TGTGCCAGCAGCTTGGGGCGGGCAGCCTACAATGAGCAGTTCTTC. Its translation: CASSLGRAAYNEQFF.

The chain combines TRBV6-1 with TRBJ2-1; 9 nucleotides align to TRBD2. CDR1 and CDR2 from the germline V gene are MNHNS and SASEGT. V lost 1 base and J lost 8; bases outside the gene matches: 12. CDR3 length equals 17 residues. CDR3 protein: CASSEGRLAGSYDEQFF. The CDR3, as DNA: TGTGCCAGCAGTGAAGGTCGTCTAGCGGGGTCGTACGATGAGCAGTTCTTC.

This clone is a singleton in its sample. This rearrangement joins TRBV6-5 to TRBJ1-1, with D perhaps matching TRBD1 (5 bases). This CDR3 is 14 amino acids long. V was trimmed by 6 bases and J by 6 bases, leaving 17 bases between them. Germline V gene data show CDR1 as MNHEY and CDR2 as SVGAGI. The CDR3 spells CASSLSLGQAEAFF. DNA of the CDR3: TGTGCCAGCAGCCTAAGCCTTGGACAAGCTGAAGCTTTCTTT.

This chain joins TRBV11-1 and TRBJ2-2; 8 bases are shared with TRBD1. The CDR3 is 15 residues long. CDR1 and CDR2 (germline): SGHAT, FQDESV (reference sequence). Trimming removed 6 bases from V and 4 bases from J; junction bases left unmatched: 7. CDR3 sequence reads: CASSVDRGITGELFF. The CDR3 coding sequence is TGTGCCAGCAGTGTCGACAGGGGAATCACCGGGGAGCTGTTTTTT. Full variable domain (outside the CDR3, taken from reference TRBV11-1 and TRBJ2-2): EAEVAQSPRYKITEKSQAVAFWCDPISGHATLYWYRQILGQGPELLVQFQDESVVDDSQLPKDRFSAERLKGVDSTLKIQPAELGDSAMYLCASSVDRGITGELFFGEGSRLTVL.

The chain recombines TRBV19 with TRBJ1-1; 9 bases align to TRBD1. Germline V gene sequence: CDR1 LNHDA, CDR2 SQIVND (reference sequence). V shed 5 bases, J shed 1 base, and the junction held 5 bases outside the gene matches. The CDR3 consists of 15 residues. The CDR3 DNA sequence: TGTGCCAGTAGTTCACAGGGGGCCGAGAACACTGAAGCTTTCTTT. Encoded protein: CASSSQGAENTEAFF.